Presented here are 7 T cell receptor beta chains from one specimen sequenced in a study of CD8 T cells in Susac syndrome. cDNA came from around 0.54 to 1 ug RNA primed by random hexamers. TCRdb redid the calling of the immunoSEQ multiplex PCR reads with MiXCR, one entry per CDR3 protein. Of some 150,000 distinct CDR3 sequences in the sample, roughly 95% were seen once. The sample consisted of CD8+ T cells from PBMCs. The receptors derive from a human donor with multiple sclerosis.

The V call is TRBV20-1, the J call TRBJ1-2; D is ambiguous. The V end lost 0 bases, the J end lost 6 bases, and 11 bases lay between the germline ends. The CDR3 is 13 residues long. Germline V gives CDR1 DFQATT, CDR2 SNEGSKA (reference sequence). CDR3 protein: CSAREGGIDGYTF. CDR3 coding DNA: TGCAGTGCTAGAGAGGGAGGGATTGATGGCTACACCTTC.

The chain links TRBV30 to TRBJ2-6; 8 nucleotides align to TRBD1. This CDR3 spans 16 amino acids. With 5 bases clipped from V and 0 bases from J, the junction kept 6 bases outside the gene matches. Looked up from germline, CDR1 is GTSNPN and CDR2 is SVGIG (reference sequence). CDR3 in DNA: TGTGCCTGGGCCGGGACAGGTGTCTCTGGGGCCAACGTCCTGACTTTC. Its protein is CAWAGTGVSGANVLTF.

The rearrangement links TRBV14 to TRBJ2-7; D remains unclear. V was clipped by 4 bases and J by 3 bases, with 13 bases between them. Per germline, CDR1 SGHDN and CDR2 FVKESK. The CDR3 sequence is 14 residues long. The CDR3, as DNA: TGTGCCAGCAGCCCAACGAAAGGTCTCTACGAGCAGTACGTC. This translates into CASSPTKGLYEQYV.

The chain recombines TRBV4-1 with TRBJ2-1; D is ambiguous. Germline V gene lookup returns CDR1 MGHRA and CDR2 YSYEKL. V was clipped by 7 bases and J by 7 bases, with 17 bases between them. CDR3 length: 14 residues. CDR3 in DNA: TGCGCCAGCAATGCGGCCTCCCGTGAGAATGAGCAGTTCTTC. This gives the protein CASNAASRENEQFF.

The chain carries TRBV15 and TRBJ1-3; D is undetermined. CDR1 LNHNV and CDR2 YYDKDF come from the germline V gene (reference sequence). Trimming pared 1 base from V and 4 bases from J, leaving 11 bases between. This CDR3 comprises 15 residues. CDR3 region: CATSRAALGGNTIYF. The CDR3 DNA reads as TGTGCCACCAGCAGAGCAGCCCTAGGAGGAAACACCATATATTTT.

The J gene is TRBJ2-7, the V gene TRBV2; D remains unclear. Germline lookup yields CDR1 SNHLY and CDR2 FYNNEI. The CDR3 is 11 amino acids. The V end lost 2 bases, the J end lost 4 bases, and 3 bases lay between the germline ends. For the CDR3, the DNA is TGTGCCAGCAGTGAACAGTACGAGCAGTACTTC. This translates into CASSEQYEQYF.

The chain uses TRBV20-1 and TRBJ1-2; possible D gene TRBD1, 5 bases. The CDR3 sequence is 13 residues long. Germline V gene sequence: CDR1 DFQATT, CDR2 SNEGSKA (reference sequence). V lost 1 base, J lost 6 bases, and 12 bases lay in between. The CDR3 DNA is TGCAGTGCTAGAGGAGGGGACCCGAATGGCTACACCTTC. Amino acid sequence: CSARGGDPNGYTF.